The 26 T cell receptor beta chains reported below all come from one sample, sequenced in a study of T cell changes during pregnancy in multiple sclerosis. TCRdb's copy holds only in-frame clones and misses some; the assay was immunoSEQ multiplex PCR. The table shows about 27,000 clones, with about 88% occurring only once. Sample: CD8+ T cells from peripheral blood mononuclear cells, taken in the second trimester of pregnancy. These receptors were obtained from a female donor with multiple sclerosis, enrolled in a pregnancy study.

Comments on this clone: One end of the junction does not line up with germline, which may come from a read error. The chain links TRBV28 to TRBJ1-2; 8 bases match TRBD1. Germline V lookup: CDR1 MDHEN, CDR2 SYDVKM. The length of the CDR3 is 12 residues. The CDR3 is CASRDRGTGYSF. The CDR3, as DNA: TGTGCCAGCAGAGACAGGGGTACAGGCTACTCCTTC.

This chain uses TRBV7-8 with TRBJ1-1; perhaps TRBD1 as D (6 bases). Germline lookup yields CDR1 SGHVS and CDR2 FQNEAQ. The ends were cut back, 4 bases at V and 5 bases at J, with 17 bases in the middle. The CDR3 runs 15 residues. Here the CDR3 DNA reads TGTGCCAGCAGCTCCTGGCGGGGGGCTGGGACTGAAGCTTTCTTT. It is translated as CASSSWRGAGTEAFF.

The table lists this clone with a few counts. An end of the junction does not agree with germline; a read error may underlie this. V gene TRBV7-7 combines with J gene TRBJ2-5; TRBD1 agrees at 7 bases. Germline V CDR1 and CDR2: SSHAT, FNYEAQ (reference sequence). CDR3 length: 13 amino acids. For the CDR3, the DNA is TGTGCTAGCAGCTTAGACAGGGAAGAGACCCAGTACTTC. Translation: CASSLDREETQYF.

This clone was detected only once. V usage is TRBV6-1 and J usage is TRBJ2-2; 9 bases agree with TRBD1. CDR1 is MNHNS and CDR2 is SASEGT in the germline V gene. The CDR3 length is 17 residues. V was pared by 3 bases and J by 6 bases, with 11 bases of the junction left unmatched. The CDR3 reads CASSELWGQGLPGELFF. CDR3 DNA: TGTGCCAGCAGTGAGTTGTGGGGACAGGGTCTGCCCGGGGAGCTGTTTTTT.

V usage is TRBV4-1 and J usage is TRBJ2-7; TRBD2 aligns across 7 bases. CDR1 and CDR2 from the germline V gene are MGHRA and YSYEKL. V lost 5 bases and J lost 3; bases outside the gene matches: 7. CDR3 length equals 14 residues. The CDR3 DNA reads as TGCGCCAGCAGCTACAGGACGGGAGGCTACGAGCAGTACTTC. It yields the protein CASSYRTGGYEQYF.

This sequence joins TRBV7-9 and TRBJ2-7; D might be TRBD1 (5 bases). The CDR3 covers 13 residues. Germline CDR1 and CDR2: SEHNR and FQNEAQ (reference sequence). The V gene lost 5 bases and the J gene lost 2 bases, with 10 bases spanning the gap. CDR3 bases: TGTGCCAGCAGCCACTCGACAGCCTACGAGCAGTACTTC. Translated, it gives CASSHSTAYEQYF.

V and J are TRBV7-8 and TRBJ1-5, with 9 bases matching TRBD1. Germline V gene sequence: CDR1 SGHVS, CDR2 FQNEAQ. With 1 base clipped from V and 6 bases from J, the junction kept 10 bases outside the gene matches. CDR3 length: 17 residues. The CDR3 coding sequence is TGTGCCAGCAGCTTAGGGGATTGGACAGGGGACGCTCAGCCCCAGCATTTT. This translates into CASSLGDWTGDAQPQHF. Variable domain in full (rest from reference TRBV7-8 and TRBJ1-5): GAGVSQSPRYKVAKRGQDVALRCDPISGHVSLFWYQQALGQGPEFLTYFQNEAQLDKSGLPSDRFFAERPEGSVSTLKIQRTQQEDSAVYLCASSLGDWTGDAQPQHFGDGTRLSIL.

V and J are TRBV10-2 and TRBJ2-7; 7 bases line up with TRBD2. CDR3 size: 13 residues. From germline, CDR1 is WSHSY and CDR2 SAAADI. The ends lost 2 bases at V and 3 bases at J; junction bases unmatched: 1. Written as DNA, the CDR3 is TGCGCCAGCAGTGAGGGGAGGGTCTACGAGCAGTACTTC. Protein sequence: CASSEGRVYEQYF.

The V gene is TRBV21-1, the J gene TRBJ1-1; the table's D gene call, TRBD1, was not cross checked with the DNA. TRBV21-1 is a pseudogene. The CDR3 extends over 16 amino acids. CDR3 sequence: CASSKEVSGTGPGAFF. CDR3 in DNA: TGTGCCAGCAGCAAAGAGGTAAGTGGGACAGGGCCTGGGGCTTTCTTT.

V and J are TRBV11-2 and TRBJ2-1, with 12 bases lining up with TRBD2. J gave up 7 bases and V 7 bases, and 5 bases lay outside the gene matches. This CDR3 is built from 14 residues. Germline V lookup: CDR1 SGHAT, CDR2 FQNNGV. The CDR3 loop is CASNLAGGLNEQFF. The CDR3 region has the DNA TGTGCCAGCAACCTAGCGGGGGGGCTTAATGAGCAGTTCTTC.

The J gene is TRBJ1-3, the V gene TRBV7-9; D gene uncertain. Trimming removed 2 bases from V and 4 bases from J, with 12 bases in between. Germline V lookup: CDR1 SEHNR, CDR2 FQNEAQ (reference sequence). The CDR3 length is 15 residues. CDR3 amino acids: CASSLSRVSGNTIYF. The DNA for the CDR3 is TGTGCCAGCAGCTTATCGAGGGTGAGCGGAAACACCATATATTTT. Full variable domain (remainder filled in from reference TRBV7-9 and TRBJ1-3): DTGVSQNPRHKITKRGQNVTFRCDPISEHNRLYWYRQTLGQGPEFLTYFQNEAQLEKSRLLSDRFSAERPKGSFSTLEIQRTEQGDSAMYLCASSLSRVSGNTIYFGEGSWLTVV.

The rearrangement joins TRBV7-8 to TRBJ1-5, with D perhaps matching TRBD1 (5 bases). CDR1 and CDR2 from the germline V gene are SGHVS and FQNEAQ. With 4 bases removed from V and 4 bases from J, the gap between germline ends came to 20 bases. This CDR3 has 17 residues. This chain's CDR3 is CASSWGIGESGNQPQHF. CDR3 sequence (DNA): TGTGCCAGCAGCTGGGGCATAGGGGAAAGTGGAAATCAGCCCCAGCATTTT. Using reference TRBV7-8 and TRBJ1-5 for the parts outside the CDR3, the full variable domain is GAGVSQSPRYKVAKRGQDVALRCDPISGHVSLFWYQQALGQGPEFLTYFQNEAQLDKSGLPSDRFFAERPEGSVSTLKIQRTQQEDSAVYLCASSWGIGESGNQPQHFGDGTRLSIL.

V is TRBV4-1 and J is TRBJ1-5; D is unclear. Per the germline V gene, CDR1 is MGHRA and CDR2 is YSYEKL. The CDR3 length is 15 residues. V dropped 1 base and J dropped 0 bases, with 7 bases sitting between them. This CDR3 reads CASSQGRFSNQPQHF. The CDR3 DNA sequence: TGCGCCAGCAGCCAAGGTCGTTTTAGCAATCAGCCCCAGCATTTT.

The rearrangement joins TRBV4-1 to TRBJ2-7, with 9 bases identical to TRBD1. The germline gives CDR1 MGHRA, CDR2 YSYEKL. V gave up 4 bases and J gave up 5 bases; unmatched junction bases: 6. This CDR3 has 14 residues. CDR3 coding DNA: TGCGCCAGCAGCCCATTGGACAGGGGCCACGAGCAGTACTTC. It is translated as CASSPLDRGHEQYF.

In this sample, this clone turned up a few times. The chain couples TRBV19 to TRBJ1-1; 7 positions agree with TRBD1. V lost 7 bases and J lost 8; bases outside the gene matches: 7. This CDR3 contains 12 residues. The germline V gene has CDR1 LNHDA and CDR2 SQIVND (reference sequence). DNA for the CDR3: TGTGCCAGTAAACTGGGACAGCTAGAAGCTTTCTTT. Protein: CASKLGQLEAFF. Looking up the rest from reference TRBV19 and TRBJ1-1 gives the full variable domain: DGGITQSPKYLFRKEGQNVTLSCEQNLNHDAMYWYRQDPGQGLRLIYYSQIVNDFQKGDIAEGYSVSREKKESFPLTVTSAQKNPTAFYLCASKLGQLEAFFGQGTRLTVV.

The count of this clone is one. The chain recombines TRBV4-3 with TRBJ1-6; unclear D gene. Trimming left V 0 bases short and J 7 bases short, with 7 bases between. Germline V gene lookup returns CDR1 LGHNA and CDR2 YSLEER. The CDR3 is made up of 14 amino acids. CDR3 loop: CASSQEGGNSPLHF. The CDR3 DNA reads TGCGCCAGCAGCCAAGAGGGAGGAAATTCACCCCTCCACTTT.

The V call is TRBV13, the J call TRBJ2-5; 7 positions agree with TRBD2. Germline CDR1 and CDR2: PRHDT and FYEKMQ (reference sequence). Trimming at V came to 0 bases and at J to 3 bases, leaving 1 base not matched to a gene. The CDR3 length is 14 residues. This CDR3 is CASSLGGGEETQYF. The CDR3 bases are TGTGCCAGCAGCTTAGGTGGGGGGGAAGAGACCCAGTACTTC.

The genes are TRBV27 and TRBJ2-1, with TRBD1 as a possible D gene (6 bases). CDR1 MNHEY and CDR2 SMNVEV come from the germline V gene (reference sequence). The CDR3 is 16 amino acids. Trimming stripped 5 bases from V and 4 bases from J, with 18 bases between. The CDR3 nucleotides read TGTGCCAGCAGTCCTATAGGACTGGGACAATACAATGAGCAGTTCTTC. Translation gives CASSPIGLGQYNEQFF.

The chain uses TRBV4-3 and TRBJ2-7, with 8 bases fitting TRBD1. This CDR3 has 14 amino acids. Looked up from germline, CDR1 is LGHNA and CDR2 is YSLEER. The junction had 4 bases not matched to a gene; V was cut back by 0 bases and J by 6 bases. CDR3 sequence (DNA): TGCGCCAGCAGCCAAGACAGGGGGCCCATCGAGCAGTACTTC. It is translated as CASSQDRGPIEQYF.

The rearrangement links TRBV19 to TRBJ2-2; D possibly corresponds to TRBD2 (6 bases). The CDR3 length is 15 residues. With 3 bases removed from V and 3 bases from J, the gap between germline ends came to 11 bases. The V gene's germline CDR1 is LNHDA and CDR2 SQIVND (reference sequence). The CDR3 DNA sequence: TGTGCCAGTAGTATCTCCGGGACTTACACCGGGGAGCTGTTTTTT. It is translated as CASSISGTYTGELFF.

The V and J genes are TRBV4-2 and TRBJ2-1; a weak D match, TRBD2 (6 bases). CDR1 and CDR2 (germline): LGHNA, YNFKEQ. This CDR3 has 15 amino acids. Between the trimmed V and J ends, which lost 2 bases and 8 bases, there was a span of 16 bases. The CDR3 DNA reads TGTGCCAGCAGCCAAAACTCGGCTAGCGTGGATGAGCAGTTCTTC. The encoded protein is CASSQNSASVDEQFF.

The CDR3 bases are TGTGCCAGCAGTTTGACTAGCGGGGGGTACAATGAGCAGTTCTTC. The encoded protein is CASSLTSGGYNEQFF. The chain recombines TRBV28 with TRBJ2-1, with 13 bases fitting TRBD2. With 3 bases clipped from V and 4 bases from J, the junction kept 0 bases outside the gene matches. CDR3 length: 15 residues. Looked up from germline, CDR1 is MDHEN and CDR2 is SYDVKM.

Only one count was recorded for this clone. This chain connects TRBV29-1 to TRBJ2-2; the match to TRBD1 covers 11 bases. Trimming cost V 6 bases and J 3 bases; bases outside gene matches: 6. CDR3 length equals 15 residues. Germline assignment: CDR1 SQVTM and CDR2 ANQGSEA. The CDR3 region is CSVKVGQGDTGELFF. CDR3 sequence (DNA): TGCAGCGTGAAGGTGGGACAGGGGGACACCGGGGAGCTGTTTTTT.

The table lists this clone with a count of one. This chain uses TRBV5-3 with TRBJ1-2, with 7 bases aligning to TRBD1. TRBV5-3 is an ORF, with its function uncertain. This CDR3 contains 17 residues. J gave up 1 base and V 4 bases, and 13 bases lay outside the gene matches. DNA for the CDR3: TGTGCCAGAAGCGCTTTGGCCTGGACAGGAGATAACTATGGCTACACCTTC. Amino acids: CARSALAWTGDNYGYTF.

DNA of the CDR3: TGTGCCAGCAGTGAATTGGGACAGGTCTATGGCTACACCTTC. It specifies CASSELGQVYGYTF. V usage is TRBV6-1 and J usage is TRBJ1-2; 8 nucleotides agree with TRBD1. Germline V lookup: CDR1 MNHNS, CDR2 SASEGT. After removal of 2 bases from V and 4 bases from J, the junction contained 3 bases not matched to a gene. The CDR3 is 14 residues long.

This rearrangement joins TRBV7-9 to TRBJ1-2, with TRBD1 matching over 8 bases. The V gene's germline CDR1 is SEHNR and CDR2 FQNEAQ (reference sequence). V was pared by 7 bases and J by 4 bases, with 8 bases of the junction left unmatched. The CDR3 has 14 residues. The CDR3 nucleotides are TGTGCCAGCACCTCGGACAGGGACCCCTATGGCTACACCTTC. It encodes CASTSDRDPYGYTF.